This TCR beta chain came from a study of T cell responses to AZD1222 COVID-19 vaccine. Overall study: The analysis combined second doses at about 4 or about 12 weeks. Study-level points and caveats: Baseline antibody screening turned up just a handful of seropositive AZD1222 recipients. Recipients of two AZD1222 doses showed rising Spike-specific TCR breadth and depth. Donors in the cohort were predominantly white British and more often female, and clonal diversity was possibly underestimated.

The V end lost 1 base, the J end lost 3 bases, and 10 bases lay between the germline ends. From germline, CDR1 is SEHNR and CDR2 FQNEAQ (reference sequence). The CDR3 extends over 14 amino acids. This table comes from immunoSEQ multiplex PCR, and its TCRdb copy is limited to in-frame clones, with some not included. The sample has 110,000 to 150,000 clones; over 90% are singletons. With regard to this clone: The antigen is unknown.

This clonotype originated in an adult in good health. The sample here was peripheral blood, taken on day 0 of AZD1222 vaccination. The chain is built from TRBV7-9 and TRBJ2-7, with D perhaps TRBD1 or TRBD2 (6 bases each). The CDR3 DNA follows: TGTGCCAGCAGCTTAGGAGGGGGAGGCTACGAGCAGTACTTC. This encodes CASSLGGGGYEQYF.